The 18 T cell receptor beta chains reported below all come from one sample, sequenced in a study of cytomegalovirus exposure and HLA in healthy donors. Primers included in the PCR were 60 Vbeta and 13 Jbeta primers. The repertoire was sequenced with immunoSEQ multiplex PCR; TCRdb's copy has only in-frame clones and lacks some. The table includes 110,000 or so clones, about 78% detected once. Material for sequencing was PBMCs. Source of these receptors: a young woman in good health and CMV-seropositive.

V and J are TRBV9 and TRBJ2-1; 11 nucleotides match TRBD2. Trimming at V came to 4 bases and at J to 7 bases, leaving 10 bases not matched to a gene. The length of the CDR3 is 16 residues. CDR1 and CDR2 from the germline V gene are SGDLS and YYNGEE. The CDR3 sequence is CASSSTTSGRANEQFF. For the CDR3, the DNA is TGTGCCAGCAGCTCAACAACTAGCGGGAGAGCAAATGAGCAGTTCTTC.

The rearrangement joins TRBV10-3 to TRBJ2-3, with TRBD2 matching over 11 bases. The CDR3 runs to 19 residues. Trimming at V came to 5 bases and at J to 2 bases, leaving 15 bases not matched to a gene. The V gene's germline CDR1 is ENHRY and CDR2 SYGVKD. The CDR3 sequence is CAISSPTPTSGGLTDTQYF. DNA of the CDR3: TGTGCCATCAGTTCTCCCACCCCCACTAGCGGGGGCCTCACAGATACGCAGTATTTT.

The V and J genes are TRBV4-1 and TRBJ2-3; the D gene is possibly TRBD2 (5 bases). The CDR3 totals 14 residues. Germline CDR1 reads MGHRA; CDR2 reads YSYEKL. The V and J ends lost 4 bases and 1 base respectively, with 9 bases between them. The CDR3 here is CASSPVEGTDTQYF. The CDR3 DNA is TGCGCCAGCAGCCCCGTGGAGGGCACAGATACGCAGTATTTT.

The V call is TRBV4-1, the J call TRBJ1-2; D is unclear. Germline-derived CDR1 and CDR2 are MGHRA and YSYEKL. V gave up 0 bases and J gave up 8 bases, with 13 bases separating them. This CDR3 contains 14 residues. CDR3 loop: CASSQEVRALGYTF. For the CDR3, the DNA is TGCGCCAGCAGCCAAGAAGTGAGAGCGCTGGGCTACACCTTC.

This clone was counted only a few times. J is TRBJ1-2 and V is TRBV30; D unresolved. V was cut by 8 bases and J by 7 bases, with 17 bases left in between. Germline CDR1 reads GTSNPN; CDR2 reads SVGIG (reference sequence). The CDR3 spans 12 residues. CDR3 DNA sequence: TGTGCCGGAGGGTTAAGAGGGTTTGGCTACACCTTC. Translated: CAGGLRGFGYTF.

This clone was seen a single time. The chain joins TRBV19 to TRBJ1-2, with D unclear. Looked up from germline, CDR1 is LNHDA and CDR2 is SQIVND (reference sequence). The V end was cut by 7 bases, the J end by 3 bases, with 18 bases between. CDR3 length: 15 residues. CDR3 protein: CASNTPGWVDYGYTF. In nucleotides, the CDR3 is TGTGCCAGTAACACCCCAGGTTGGGTAGACTATGGCTACACCTTC.

The J gene is TRBJ1-2, the V gene TRBV6-5; TRBD1 aligns across 7 bases. CDR1 and CDR2 from the germline V gene are MNHEY and SVGAGI. The CDR3 is made up of 13 amino acids. With 7 bases clipped from V and 8 bases from J, the junction kept 10 bases outside the gene matches. The CDR3 reads CASNEQGSNGYTF. CDR3 sequence (DNA): TGTGCCAGCAATGAACAGGGGAGCAACGGCTACACCTTC.

In regard to this clone: Within the sample, other DNA sequences also encode this same CDR3. The CDR3 coding sequence is TGTGCCAGCAGCGTAGGAGAGACTGAAGCTTTCTTT. This encodes CASSVGETEAFF. The chain links TRBV9 to TRBJ1-1; the D is unclear. V lost 0 bases and J lost 5, with 5 bases in between. The CDR3 runs to 12 residues. Germline assignment: CDR1 SGDLS and CDR2 YYNGEE.

The gene calls are TRBV19 and TRBJ2-1, with TRBD1 matching 8 bases. Losses at the gene ends were 4 bases for V and 7 bases for J; bases not matched to a gene: 12. The CDR3 length is 16 residues. Per germline, CDR1 LNHDA and CDR2 SQIVND (reference sequence). CDR3 in DNA: TGTGCCAGTAGTACATACACCGGGACAGGTTGGAATGAGCAGTTCTTC. This translates into CASSTYTGTGWNEQFF.

The chain has TRBV18 and TRBJ2-3; TRBD1 agrees at 10 bases. This CDR3 has 16 amino acids. Trimming cost V 6 bases and J 4 bases; bases outside gene matches: 10. Per the germline V gene, CDR1 is KGHSH and CDR2 is LQKENI. Here the CDR3 reads CASSDDRGRSADTQYF. DNA for the CDR3: TGTGCCAGCTCGGACGACAGGGGGCGCTCGGCAGATACGCAGTATTTT. The complete variable domain, with remaining parts taken from reference TRBV18 and TRBJ2-3, reads NAGVMQNPRHLVRRRGQEARLRCSPMKGHSHVYWYRQLPEEGLKFMVYLQKENIIDESGMPKERFSAEFPKEGPSILRIQQVVRGDSAAYFCASSDDRGRSADTQYFGPGTRLTVL.

This clone has just one count. The chain couples TRBV5-1 to TRBJ1-2; perhaps TRBD1 as D (6 bases). Germline values: CDR1 SGHRS, CDR2 YFSETQ. The CDR3 runs to 16 residues. V shed 0 bases and J shed 4 bases, with 16 bases lying between them. CDR3 DNA sequence: TGCGCCAGCAGCTTGGGCCGGGACACGCCTGGCTATGGCTACACCTTC. The encoded protein is CASSLGRDTPGYGYTF.

V usage is TRBV11-2 and J usage is TRBJ2-1; D not resolved. Germline V lookup: CDR1 SGHAT, CDR2 FQNNGV. This CDR3 is 11 amino acids long. The V end was cut by 5 bases, the J end by 6 bases, with 5 bases between. CDR3 coding DNA: TGTGCCAGCAGCCGGAGCAATGAGCAGTTCTTC. Translating it yields CASSRSNEQFF.

As regards this clone: The same CDR3 arises from other DNA sequences in this sample as well. V gene TRBV20-1 combines with J gene TRBJ1-1, with D maybe TRBD1 (5 bases). Germline V gene data show CDR1 as DFQATT and CDR2 as SNEGSKA (reference sequence). This CDR3 has 11 residues. Trimming took off 1 base at V and 8 bases at J, with 8 bases between the two ends. CDR3 residues: CSARVRTEAFF. CDR3 DNA sequence: TGCAGTGCTAGAGTTCGGACAGAAGCTTTCTTT.

In DNA form, the CDR3 reads TGTGCCAGCAGTCCCATACCAGACAGATACGAGCAGTACTTC. Its translation is CASSPIPDRYEQYF. V and J are TRBV27 and TRBJ2-7; weak D call: TRBD1 (5 bases). The CDR3 runs 14 residues. The germline V gene encodes CDR1 MNHEY and CDR2 SMNVEV (reference sequence). V lost 5 bases and J lost 4, with 15 bases in between.

The chain is built from TRBV18 and TRBJ1-1; D may be TRBD1 (5 bases). CDR3 length: 15 amino acids. V lost 4 bases and J lost 0, with 12 bases in between. From germline, CDR1 is KGHSH and CDR2 LQKENI. The CDR3 bases are TGTGCCAGCTCACTAACGACAGACATGAACACTGAAGCTTTCTTT. This codes for CASSLTTDMNTEAFF.

The chain joins TRBV1 to TRBJ1-5. TRBV1 is flagged as a pseudogene. The CDR3 has 15 residues. CDR3 region: CTSSGGEQSNQPQHF. The CDR3 bases are TGCACCAGCAGCGGAGGGGAACAAAGCAATCAGCCCCAGCATTTT.

V and J are TRBV15 and TRBJ1-5, with D perhaps TRBD1 (5 bases). This CDR3 comprises 14 residues. Trimming shortened V by 4 bases and J by 1 base, and 8 bases separated the two germline ends. The germline gives CDR1 LNHNV, CDR2 YYDKDF (reference sequence). CDR3 sequence: CATSIGGSNQPQHF. As DNA, the CDR3 is TGTGCCACCAGCATCGGGGGAAGCAATCAGCCCCAGCATTTT.

This chain uses TRBV2 with TRBJ2-1, with TRBD2 as a possible D gene (5 bases). V was pared by 3 bases and J by 10 bases, with 13 bases between. There are 13 residues in the CDR3. The germline V gene has CDR1 SNHLY and CDR2 FYNNEI. CDR3 DNA: TGTGCCAGCAGTGATATGACTGGCGGGGAGCAGTTCTTC. Its translation: CASSDMTGGEQFF. Full variable domain (rest looked up from reference TRBV2 and TRBJ2-1): EPEVTQTPSHQVTQMGQEVILRCVPISNHLYFYWYRQILGQKVEFLVSFYNNEISEKSEIFDDQFSVERPDGSNFTLKIRSTKLEDSAMYFCASSDMTGGEQFFGPGTRLTVL.